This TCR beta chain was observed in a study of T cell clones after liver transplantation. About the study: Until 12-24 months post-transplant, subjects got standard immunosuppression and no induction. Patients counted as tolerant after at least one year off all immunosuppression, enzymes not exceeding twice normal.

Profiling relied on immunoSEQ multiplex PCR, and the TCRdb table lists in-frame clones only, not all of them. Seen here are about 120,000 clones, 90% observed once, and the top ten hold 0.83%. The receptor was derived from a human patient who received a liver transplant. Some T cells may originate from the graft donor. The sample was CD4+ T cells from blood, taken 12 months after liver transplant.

The CDR3 reads CASSLDGGTPGGELFF. As DNA, the CDR3 is TGCGCCAGCAGCTTGGACGGCGGGACCCCTGGGGGGGAGCTGTTTTTT. The chain employs TRBV5-1 and TRBJ2-2; TRBD2 might be the D (6 bases). V was clipped by 0 bases and J by 8 bases, with 17 bases between them. This CDR3 has 16 residues. The V gene's germline CDR1 is SGHRS and CDR2 YFSETQ.